The following is a T cell receptor beta chain sequence with its context. The entry originates in a study of blood T cell repertoires in COVID-19. TCRdb's table, derived via immunoSEQ multiplex PCR, lists solely in-frame clones and lacks some. The table shows approximately 210,000 clones, with approximately 80% occurring only once. The CDR3 sequence is 15 residues long. CDR1 is GTSNPN, CDR2 SVGIG, per germline (reference sequence). V gave up 3 bases and J gave up 0 bases; unmatched junction bases: 2. The receptor was isolated from a man between 40 and 49 years old who had recovered from COVID-19. Sequencing was carried out using PBMCs or T cells enriched from blood (not recorded which). J is TRBJ2-2 and V is TRBV30, with 9 bases that match TRBD2. This chain's CDR3 is CAWRPSGANTGELFF. The CDR3 nucleotides read TGTGCCTGGAGGCCTAGCGGGGCGAACACCGGGGAGCTGTTTTTT. Full variable domain (outside the CDR3, taken from reference TRBV30 and TRBJ2-2): SQTIHQWPATLVQPVGSPLSLECTVEGTSNPNLYWYRQAAGRGLQLLFYSVGIGQISSEVPQNLSASRPQDRQFILSSKKLLLSDSGFYLCAWRPSGANTGELFFGEGSRLTVL.